One sample yielded the 17 T cell receptor beta chains listed below, sequenced in a study of T cell changes during pregnancy in multiple sclerosis. TCRdb's table, derived via immunoSEQ multiplex PCR, lists solely in-frame clones and lacks some. The repertoire includes fewer than 75,000 clones, 80% to 95% of them detected once, and roughly 1.4% sits in the top ten. The sequenced sample was peripheral blood, obtained in the second trimester of pregnancy. Receptor source: a female donor with multiple sclerosis, enrolled in a pregnancy study.

The V gene is TRBV11-2, the J gene TRBJ2-7, with 11 bases matching TRBD2. Germline CDR1 reads SGHAT; CDR2 reads FQNNGV. This CDR3 contains 15 residues. V was clipped by 5 bases and J by 0 bases; unmatched bases: 3. The DNA for the CDR3 is TGTGCCAGCAGCCGAACTAGCGGGAGCTCCTACGAGCAGTACTTC. Translation: CASSRTSGSSYEQYF.

The chain carries TRBV11-2 and TRBJ1-1; weak D call: TRBD1 (5 bases). Trimming pared 1 base from V and 1 base from J, leaving 7 bases between. The V gene's germline CDR1 is SGHAT and CDR2 FQNNGV. The CDR3 is 14 residues long. Here the CDR3 DNA reads TGTGCCAGCAGCTTAGGACAGCAGAACACTGAAGCTTTCTTT. It translates to CASSLGQQNTEAFF.

The table lists this clone with a count of one. The chain combines TRBV27 with TRBJ2-1, with 8 bases aligning to TRBD2. The CDR3 runs 14 residues. Trimming cost V 5 bases and J 6 bases; bases outside gene matches: 6. Germline CDR1 MNHEY, CDR2 SMNVEV (reference sequence). CDR3 sequence: CASSLRTSPNEQFF. CDR3 sequence (DNA): TGTGCCAGCAGTCTCCGGACTAGCCCCAATGAGCAGTTCTTC.

V gene TRBV27 combines with J gene TRBJ1-1; 10 bases line up with TRBD1. Germline lookup yields CDR1 MNHEY and CDR2 SMNVEV (reference sequence). This CDR3 is 17 amino acids long. V lost 4 bases to trimming and J lost 2 bases; unmatched junction nucleotides: 10. CDR3 sequence (DNA): TGTGCCAGCAGTTCGAGGGGACAGGGGATAGGAAACACTGAAGCTTTCTTT. Amino acids: CASSSRGQGIGNTEAFF.

V gene TRBV6-6 combines with J gene TRBJ1-1; tentative D call: TRBD1 (5 bases). The CDR3 consists of 15 residues. From germline, CDR1 is MNHNY and CDR2 SVGAGI (reference sequence). V lost 2 bases, J lost 1 base, and 11 bases lay in between. Written as DNA, the CDR3 is TGTGCCAGCAGTTACGAATACCAGGGGAACACTGAAGCTTTCTTT. Encoded protein: CASSYEYQGNTEAFF.

The chain recombines TRBV5-4 with TRBJ1-2; D might be TRBD1 (6 bases). Trimming removed 4 bases from V and 2 bases from J, with 9 bases in between. CDR1 and CDR2 (germline): SGHNT, YYREEE (reference sequence). The CDR3 is 13 amino acids. The CDR3 DNA is TGTGCCAGCAGCCCTACAGGGAACTATGGCTACACCTTC. Translated: CASSPTGNYGYTF.

This clone was picked up one time. J is TRBJ1-1 and V is TRBV18; D is unclear. Germline CDR1 and CDR2: KGHSH and LQKENI. The CDR3 is 13 amino acids. Trimming cost V 3 bases and J 4 bases, with 9 bases left between them. CDR3 amino acids: CASSPSVRTEAFF. CDR3 in DNA: TGTGCCAGCTCACCGAGTGTACGCACTGAAGCTTTCTTT.

Only a few counts were recorded for this clone. The V call is TRBV2, the J call TRBJ1-6; 7 bases map to TRBD1. This CDR3 has 14 residues. The V gene end was trimmed by 5 bases and the J gene end by 11 bases; junction bases not matched to a gene: 9. The germline gives CDR1 SNHLY, CDR2 FYNNEI. CDR3 sequence (DNA): TGTGCCAGCAGTAATCAGGGGGGTGTGGCACCCCTCCACTTT. As protein: CASSNQGGVAPLHF.

This chain connects TRBV29-1 to TRBJ2-5; 8 nucleotides align to TRBD1. CDR3 length: 14 amino acids. The ends lost 6 bases at V and 4 bases at J; junction bases unmatched: 10. CDR1 SQVTM and CDR2 ANQGSEA come from the germline V gene. The CDR3, as DNA: TGCAGCGTCCCTAGGACAGGGCGGGGAGAGACCCAGTACTTC. Protein product: CSVPRTGRGETQYF.

The chain has TRBV7-6 and TRBJ2-7; 11 bases are a match to TRBD1. CDR1 is SGHVS and CDR2 is FNYEAQ in the germline V gene. With 7 bases clipped from V and 3 bases from J, the junction kept 8 bases outside the gene matches. The length of the CDR3 is 15 residues. The CDR3 spells CASTNPGTGGYEQYF. As DNA, the CDR3 is TGTGCCAGCACCAACCCGGGGACAGGGGGCTACGAGCAGTACTTC.

The DNA for the CDR3 is TGTGCCAGCAGAGACGGACAGGGGCCCACAGATACGCAGTATTTT. Its translation is CASRDGQGPTDTQYF. The rearrangement uses TRBV2 and TRBJ2-3, with TRBD1 matching 9 bases. The V and J ends lost 6 bases and 2 bases, in that order; junction bases with no gene match: 6. The CDR3 is 15 residues long. CDR1 is SNHLY and CDR2 is FYNNEI in the germline V gene.

The CDR3 DNA reads TGTGCCTGGAGTGCATGGGGGGGCTATGGCTACACCTTC. This encodes CAWSAWGGYGYTF. The chain links TRBV30 to TRBJ1-2; a possible D gene is TRBD1 (5 bases). The CDR3 has 13 amino acids. The V end lost 1 base, the J end lost 4 bases, and 10 bases lay between the germline ends. The germline V gene has CDR1 GTSNPN and CDR2 SVGIG (reference sequence).

The rearrangement joins TRBV7-9 to TRBJ1-5; D gene unclear. The germline gives CDR1 SEHNR, CDR2 FQNEAQ (reference sequence). The length of the CDR3 is 14 residues. The V end lost 1 base, the J end lost 0 bases, and 4 bases lay between the germline ends. The CDR3 spells CASSLDSSNQPQHF. As DNA, the CDR3 is TGTGCCAGCAGCTTAGACTCTAGCAATCAGCCCCAGCATTTT.

V usage is TRBV2 and J usage is TRBJ2-2, with 7 bases lining up with TRBD2. Germline CDR1 SNHLY, CDR2 FYNNEI. CDR3 length: 15 amino acids. The V segment lost 8 bases and the J segment 3 bases; nucleotides outside the gene matches: 9. The CDR3, as DNA: TGTGCCAGCTCGCGGGAGAAACCTGACACCGGGGAGCTGTTTTTT. Translating gives CASSREKPDTGELFF.

This sequence joins TRBV27 and TRBJ2-7; D perhaps matches TRBD1 (6 bases). The germline V and J ends were trimmed by 2 bases and 2 bases, with 13 bases remaining between them. The CDR3 length is 15 residues. CDR1 MNHEY and CDR2 SMNVEV come from the germline V gene (reference sequence). For the CDR3, the DNA is TGTGCCAGCAGTTTAACAGGGCTCTCCCCCTACGAGCAGTACTTC. Its translation: CASSLTGLSPYEQYF.

The sample holds a few counts of this clone. CDR3 residues: CASTPGGQGYGYTF. For the CDR3, the DNA is TGTGCCAGTACCCCAGGGGGACAAGGGTATGGCTACACCTTC. The chain employs TRBV19 and TRBJ1-2; 7 bases map to TRBD1. In germline, CDR1 is LNHDA, CDR2 SQIVND (reference sequence). This CDR3 is 14 amino acids long. With 7 bases clipped from V and 5 bases from J, the junction kept 10 bases outside the gene matches.

The chain has TRBV6-6 and TRBJ2-1, with 10 positions matching TRBD2. V trimming: 6 bases; J trimming: 4 bases; junction bases outside the gene matches: 6. The germline CDR1 and CDR2 sequences are MNHNY and SVGAGI (reference sequence). CDR3 length equals 15 residues. The CDR3 DNA reads TGTGCCAGCAGCCTAAAGCGGGGGGGTTACAATGAGCAGTTCTTC. Its translation: CASSLKRGGYNEQFF.